This T cell receptor (beta chain) was identified in a study of blood T cells in healthy people across ages. There are a few counts of this clonotype. Germline V gene data show CDR1 as MNHNS and CDR2 as SASEGT. The CDR3 sequence is 14 residues long. The V gene lost 4 bases and the J gene lost 1 base, with 10 bases spanning the gap. Every donor contributed roughly 10 milliliters of peripheral blood by blood draw. Sample-barcoded 5' priming and a J-beta primer mix drove a second PCR of about 7 to 11 cycles. MiXCR, run by TCRdb on the 5' RACE reads, gives a single entry per CDR3 protein. Of over a million distinct CDR3 sequences in the sample, 42% are singletons; the top ten hold around 8%.

The sequence derives from a woman aged 18 to 35 in good health. What was sequenced was blood. J is TRBJ2-5 and V is TRBV6-1, with D perhaps assigned TRBD1 or TRBD2 (5 bases each). The CDR3 sequence is CASSVPGTQETQYF. CDR3 in DNA: TGTGCCAGCAGTGTTCCAGGGACCCAAGAGACCCAGTACTTC.